These T cell receptor beta chains were read from a single sample in a study of regulatory T cells in long-lasting Graves disease. MiXCR was run by TCRdb on the multiplex PCR reads, yielding one entry per CDR3 protein. In the table there are about 240,000 distinct CDR3 sequences, 20% to 25% of which are singletons. The sample in question was peripheral blood mononuclear cells (PBMCs), obtained at new diagnosis, from a patient treated with antithyroid drugs. The receptors come from a female donor with Graves disease. CDR3s include the opening cysteine and the closing phenylalanine or tryptophan. Each record gives: CDR3 length, clone size, D gene, V gene, J gene, CDR3 protein, CDR3 DNA. A D gene is named only where the DNA matches it firmly. A row's size may be missing; if present it is once, few, many or a size class.

CDR3 length: 15; clone size: .; D gene: .; V gene: TRBV30; J gene: TRBJ1-4; CDR3 protein: CAWSGSDGGNEKLFF; CDR3 DNA: TGTGCCTGGAGTGGTTCGGACGGTGGGAATGAAAAACTGTTTTTT
CDR3 length: 12; clone size: many; D gene: .; V gene: TRBV28; J gene: TRBJ2-1; CDR3 protein: CASGTQYNEQFF; CDR3 DNA: TGTGCCAGCGGGACTCAGTACAATGAGCAGTTCTTC
CDR3 length: 15; clone size: few; D gene: .; V gene: TRBV20-1; J gene: TRBJ1-6; CDR3 protein: CSARDKRGGISPLHF; CDR3 DNA: TGCAGTGCTAGAGATAAGCGGGGGGGGATTTCACCCCTCCACTTT
CDR3 length: 15; clone size: .; D gene: .; V gene: TRBV9; J gene: TRBJ2-1; CDR3 protein: CASSVEGVAYNEQFF; CDR3 DNA: TGTGCCAGCAGCGTTGAGGGAGTGGCCTACAATGAGCAGTTCTTC
CDR3 length: 16; clone size: many; D gene: TRBD2; V gene: TRBV4-1; J gene: TRBJ2-7; CDR3 protein: CASSRVPASGRDEQYF; CDR3 DNA: TGCGCCAGCAGCCGCGTCCCTGCTAGCGGGAGGGATGAGCAGTACTTC
CDR3 length: 13; clone size: many; D gene: .; V gene: TRBV20-1; J gene: TRBJ2-2; CDR3 protein: CSAREGNTGELFF; CDR3 DNA: TGCAGTGCTAGAGAGGGGAACACCGGGGAGCTGTTTTTT
CDR3 length: 18; clone size: many; D gene: TRBD1; V gene: TRBV6-1; J gene: TRBJ2-5; CDR3 protein: CASSEGFRDRGISVTQYF; CDR3 DNA: TGTGCCAGCAGTGAAGGATTTAGGGACAGGGGAATCTCGGTGACCCAGTACTTC
CDR3 length: 15; clone size: few; D gene: TRBD2; V gene: TRBV13; J gene: TRBJ2-1; CDR3 protein: CASSRGLVVDNEQFF; CDR3 DNA: TGTGCCAGCAGCCGCGGACTAGTGGTCGACAATGAGCAGTTCTTC
CDR3 length: 13; clone size: .; D gene: .; V gene: TRBV12-3/TRBV12-4; J gene: TRBJ1-1; CDR3 protein: CASSYRQNTEAFF; CDR3 DNA: TGTGCCAGCAGTTACCGGCAGAACACTGAAGCTTTCTTT
CDR3 length: 13; clone size: many; D gene: .; V gene: TRBV27; J gene: TRBJ2-1; CDR3 protein: CASRRGAGSEQFF; CDR3 DNA: TGTGCCAGCAGACGGGGAGCCGGCAGTGAGCAGTTCTTC
CDR3 length: 14; clone size: many; D gene: TRBD2; V gene: TRBV7-2; J gene: TRBJ2-7; CDR3 protein: CASSRGGTTYEQYF; CDR3 DNA: TGTGCCAGCAGCCGGGGGGGGACGACCTACGAGCAGTACTTC
CDR3 length: 13; clone size: many; D gene: .; V gene: TRBV11-2; J gene: TRBJ2-5; CDR3 protein: CASSPGPRETQYF; CDR3 DNA: TGTGCCAGCAGCCCGGGTCCGAGAGAGACCCAGTACTTC
CDR3 length: 14; clone size: few; D gene: TRBD1; V gene: TRBV19; J gene: TRBJ2-5; CDR3 protein: CASSFWTGEETQYF; CDR3 DNA: TGTGCCAGTAGTTTTTGGACAGGGGAGGAGACCCAGTACTTC
CDR3 length: 15; clone size: many; D gene: TRBD2; V gene: TRBV27; J gene: TRBJ2-5; CDR3 protein: CASSPRTSGRQTQYF; CDR3 DNA: TGTGCCAGCAGTCCCCGTACTAGCGGGAGGCAGACCCAGTACTTC
CDR3 length: 16; clone size: medium-sized; D gene: TRBD2; V gene: TRBV7-6; J gene: TRBJ2-1; CDR3 protein: CASSPAGAGVLNEQFF; CDR3 DNA: TGTGCCAGCAGCCCCGCCGGGGCGGGAGTACTCAATGAGCAGTTCTTC
CDR3 length: 14; clone size: few; D gene: TRBD1; V gene: TRBV19; J gene: TRBJ2-7; CDR3 protein: CASSPDRTGYEQYF; CDR3 DNA: TGTGCCAGTAGTCCAGACCGGACAGGATACGAGCAGTACTTC
CDR3 length: 14; clone size: many; D gene: .; V gene: TRBV28; J gene: TRBJ2-7; CDR3 protein: CASSPNGRSYEQYF; CDR3 DNA: TGTGCCAGCAGTCCCAACGGTCGTTCCTACGAGCAGTACTTC
CDR3 length: 14; clone size: .; D gene: TRBD1; V gene: TRBV24-1; J gene: TRBJ1-1; CDR3 protein: CATSESGTGPEAFF; CDR3 DNA: TGTGCCACCAGTGAGTCCGGGACAGGGCCTGAAGCTTTCTTT
CDR3 length: 13; clone size: many; D gene: .; V gene: TRBV20-1; J gene: TRBJ2-3; CDR3 protein: CSALRTTTDTQYF; CDR3 DNA: TGCAGTGCTCTTCGGACAACCACAGATACGCAGTATTTT
CDR3 length: 15; clone size: .; D gene: TRBD2; V gene: TRBV2; J gene: TRBJ2-1; CDR3 protein: CASRFSSGSNNEQFF; CDR3 DNA: TGTGCCAGCAGGTTTTCTAGCGGGAGCAACAATGAGCAGTTCTTC
CDR3 length: 20; clone size: many; D gene: TRBD2; V gene: TRBV11-3; J gene: TRBJ2-3; CDR3 protein: CASSRTTGTSGRRGTDTQYF; CDR3 DNA: TGTGCCAGCAGCCGTACTACCGGGACTAGCGGGAGAAGGGGCACAGATACGCAGTATTTT
CDR3 length: 15; clone size: few; D gene: TRBD1; V gene: TRBV9; J gene: TRBJ2-7; CDR3 protein: CASSVEPKTGDEQYF; CDR3 DNA: TGTGCCAGCAGCGTAGAACCGAAAACAGGGGACGAGCAGTACTTC
CDR3 length: 17; clone size: many; D gene: TRBD2; V gene: TRBV10-2; J gene: TRBJ2-3; CDR3 protein: CASSASLAGVGTDTQYF; CDR3 DNA: TGCGCCAGCAGCGCGTCCTTAGCGGGAGTCGGCACAGATACGCAGTATTTT
CDR3 length: 14; clone size: few; D gene: .; V gene: TRBV5-1; J gene: TRBJ1-1; CDR3 protein: CASSPQGRDTEAFF; CDR3 DNA: TGCGCCAGCAGCCCACAGGGCCGGGACACTGAAGCTTTCTTT
CDR3 length: 13; clone size: many; D gene: .; V gene: TRBV5-1; J gene: TRBJ1-2; CDR3 protein: CASSRVLRDGYTF; CDR3 DNA: TGCGCCAGCAGCCGGGTCTTGCGGGATGGCTACACCTTC
CDR3 length: 14; clone size: .; D gene: TRBD1; V gene: TRBV18; J gene: TRBJ2-7; CDR3 protein: CASSLGQGFDEQYF; CDR3 DNA: TGTGCCAGCTCACTCGGACAGGGTTTCGACGAGCAGTACTTC
CDR3 length: 14; clone size: many; D gene: TRBD2; V gene: TRBV7-2; J gene: TRBJ2-5; CDR3 protein: CASSFGLAGETQYF; CDR3 DNA: TGTGCCAGCAGCTTCGGACTAGCGGGGGAGACCCAGTACTTC
CDR3 length: 16; clone size: once; D gene: .; V gene: TRBV7-2; J gene: TRBJ2-3; CDR3 protein: CASSFGGPAGTDTQYF; CDR3 DNA: TGTGCCAGCAGCTTTGGGGGGCCGGCAGGCACAGATACGCAGTATTTT
CDR3 length: 16; clone size: medium-sized; D gene: .; V gene: TRBV7-9; J gene: TRBJ2-5; CDR3 protein: CASSSRGSGLQETQYF; CDR3 DNA: TGTGCCAGCAGCTCCCGGGGTTCCGGACTTCAAGAGACCCAGTACTTC
CDR3 length: 14; clone size: .; D gene: TRBD1; V gene: TRBV4-3; J gene: TRBJ2-5; CDR3 protein: CASSQETGEVTQYF; CDR3 DNA: TGCGCCAGCAGCCAAGAGACAGGGGAGGTGACCCAGTACTTC
CDR3 length: 13; clone size: many; D gene: TRBD1; V gene: TRBV20-1; J gene: TRBJ1-2; CDR3 protein: CSARDSQGGGYTF; CDR3 DNA: TGCAGTGCTAGAGATAGCCAGGGGGGTGGCTACACCTTC
CDR3 length: 13; clone size: many; D gene: TRBD1; V gene: TRBV5-1; J gene: TRBJ2-7; CDR3 protein: CASSTGQGLEQYF; CDR3 DNA: TGCGCCAGCAGCACCGGACAGGGTCTCGAGCAGTACTTC
CDR3 length: 15; clone size: .; D gene: TRBD1; V gene: TRBV2; J gene: TRBJ2-5; CDR3 protein: CASRGGTGGGETQYF; CDR3 DNA: TGTGCCAGCAGGGGAGGGACAGGGGGCGGGGAGACCCAGTACTTC
CDR3 length: 12; clone size: .; D gene: .; V gene: TRBV19; J gene: TRBJ1-1; CDR3 protein: CASHDPNTEAFF; CDR3 DNA: TGTGCCAGCCACGACCCGAACACTGAAGCTTTCTTT
CDR3 length: 12; clone size: few; D gene: .; V gene: TRBV14; J gene: TRBJ1-3; CDR3 protein: CASSQDNHTIYF; CDR3 DNA: TGTGCCAGCAGCCAAGATAATCACACCATATATTTT
CDR3 length: 16; clone size: many; D gene: .; V gene: TRBV3-1; J gene: TRBJ2-1; CDR3 protein: CASSQRQENNYNEQFF; CDR3 DNA: TGTGCCAGCAGCCAACGACAGGAGAATAACTACAATGAGCAGTTCTTC
CDR3 length: 12; clone size: many; D gene: TRBD1; V gene: TRBV7-2; J gene: TRBJ1-2; CDR3 protein: CASSQDRVGYTF; CDR3 DNA: TGTGCCAGCAGCCAGGACAGGGTTGGCTACACCTTC
CDR3 length: 13; clone size: many; D gene: .; V gene: TRBV10-3; J gene: TRBJ2-7; CDR3 protein: CASQRGDVGEQYF; CDR3 DNA: TGTGCTTCTCAACGGGGAGACGTGGGGGAGCAGTACTTC
CDR3 length: 12; clone size: many; D gene: .; V gene: TRBV12-3/TRBV12-4; J gene: TRBJ2-3; CDR3 protein: CASSSAADTQYF; CDR3 DNA: TGTGCCAGCAGTTCCGCGGCAGATACGCAGTATTTT